A single sample gave rise to the 24 T cell receptor beta chains below, sequenced in a study of cytomegalovirus exposure and HLA in healthy donors. The PCR made use of 60 Vbeta and 13 Jbeta primers. The assay was immunoSEQ multiplex PCR, and TCRdb's table has in-frame clones only and misses some. The top ten clones hold approximately 5.6% of a sample with 100,000 to 150,000 clones, roughly 77% of them seen once. Sequencing was carried out using PBMCs. The receptors shown here come from a woman between 40 and 55 years old in good health and CMV-seropositive.

The genes are TRBV28 and TRBJ2-7; D unclear. Germline assignment: CDR1 MDHEN and CDR2 SYDVKM. V lost 3 bases and J lost 0, with 9 bases in between. This CDR3 region has 14 residues. CDR3 in amino acids: CASSFPTDSYEQYF. As DNA, the CDR3 is TGTGCCAGCAGTTTCCCCACAGACTCCTACGAGCAGTACTTC.

The rearrangement links TRBV19 to TRBJ1-3; unclear D gene. Germline-derived CDR1 and CDR2 are LNHDA and SQIVND (reference sequence). The V and J ends lost 3 bases and 2 bases respectively, with 17 bases between them. The CDR3 loop spans 17 amino acids. The CDR3 loop is CASSMSSPGSPGNTIYF. The DNA for the CDR3 is TGTGCCAGTAGTATGTCGTCACCGGGTAGCCCTGGAAACACCATATATTTT.

The rearrangement joins TRBV2 to TRBJ2-1; possible D gene TRBD2, 6 bases. Germline loops: CDR1 SNHLY, CDR2 FYNNEI. CDR3 length: 15 amino acids. V lost 7 bases, J lost 2 bases, and 15 bases lay in between. The CDR3 here is CASTFASEPYNEQFF. The CDR3 DNA reads as TGTGCCAGCACCTTTGCTAGCGAACCCTACAATGAGCAGTTCTTC. Full variable domain (rest looked up from reference TRBV2 and TRBJ2-1): EPEVTQTPSHQVTQMGQEVILRCVPISNHLYFYWYRQILGQKVEFLVSFYNNEISEKSEIFDDQFSVERPDGSNFTLKIRSTKLEDSAMYFCASTFASEPYNEQFFGPGTRLTVL.

The chain joins TRBV30 to TRBJ2-1; TRBD1 aligns across 7 bases. Germline assignment: CDR1 GTSNPN and CDR2 SVGIG (reference sequence). J gave up 4 bases and V 0 bases, and 6 bases lay outside the gene matches. The CDR3 covers 15 residues. CDR3 region: CAWSVDREIYNEQFF. The CDR3, as DNA: TGTGCCTGGAGTGTAGACAGGGAAATATACAATGAGCAGTTCTTC.

The rearrangement uses TRBV20-1 and TRBJ1-1, with no clear D. This CDR3 has 11 residues. CDR1 DFQATT and CDR2 SNEGSKA come from the germline V gene (reference sequence). V was trimmed by 3 bases and J by 8 bases, leaving 10 bases between them. Here the CDR3 DNA reads TGCAGTGCTAGGGGAGAACTAGAAGCTTTCTTT. Amino acid sequence: CSARGELEAFF.

The V gene is TRBV6-5, the J gene TRBJ1-3; D call uncertain. This CDR3 has 15 amino acids. Trimming shortened V by 5 bases and J by 0 bases, and 11 bases separated the two germline ends. Germline lookup yields CDR1 MNHEY and CDR2 SVGAGI. The CDR3 DNA reads as TGTGCCAGCAGTCCGTCGGAGGGCTCTGGAAACACCATATATTTT. The encoded protein is CASSPSEGSGNTIYF.

The V call is TRBV7-3, the J call TRBJ2-2; 8 bases are shared with TRBD1. Germline V gene sequence: CDR1 SGHTA, CDR2 FQGTGA. J lost 4 bases, V lost 8 bases, and 6 bases had no gene match. The CDR3 contains 14 residues. CDR3 in DNA: TGTGCCAGCCGAATTACAGGGGGCACCGGGGAGCTGTTTTTT. Its protein product is CASRITGGTGELFF.

This chain uses TRBV6-6 with TRBJ1-1; a weak D match, TRBD1 (5 bases). Trimming took off 7 bases at V and 4 bases at J, with 13 bases between the two ends. The CDR3 is 13 amino acids. Germline CDR1 and CDR2: MNHNY and SVGAGI (reference sequence). Here the CDR3 DNA reads TGTGCCAGCACCCAGGGTGGCGGCACTGAAGCTTTCTTT. Residues: CASTQGGGTEAFF.

V gene TRBV27 combines with J gene TRBJ1-4; 7 bases line up with TRBD1. V was pared by 5 bases and J by 14 bases, with 8 bases of the junction left unmatched. CDR1 is MNHEY, CDR2 SMNVEV, per germline (reference sequence). The CDR3 loop spans 12 amino acids. The CDR3 loop is CASSATGLKLFF. The CDR3 DNA sequence: TGTGCCAGCAGTGCGACAGGGCTTAAGCTGTTTTTT.

The J gene is TRBJ1-2, the V gene TRBV5-6; D is perhaps TRBD1 (5 bases). With 2 bases removed from V and 6 bases from J, the gap between germline ends came to 11 bases. The CDR3 sequence is 13 residues long. Germline-derived CDR1 and CDR2 are SGHDT and YYEEEE. The CDR3 region has the DNA TGTGCCAGCAGCTTCCCAGGGTTGAATGGCTACACCTTC. This gives the protein CASSFPGLNGYTF.

The CDR3 reads CASSPGGRYEQYF. The CDR3 DNA is TGTGCCAGCAGTCCAGGGGGCCGGTACGAGCAGTACTTC. The chain joins TRBV6-5 to TRBJ2-7; TRBD1 matches 8 bases. V trimming: 5 bases; J trimming: 4 bases; junction bases outside the gene matches: 4. The CDR3 totals 13 residues. The germline V gene has CDR1 MNHEY and CDR2 SVGAGI.

This chain links TRBV15 with TRBJ2-1, with TRBD2 matching over 11 bases. The germline V gene encodes CDR1 LNHNV and CDR2 YYDKDF (reference sequence). The V and J ends lost 5 bases and 4 bases, in that order; junction bases with no gene match: 7. The CDR3 consists of 16 residues. The CDR3 here is CATSPRASGGYNEQFF. The CDR3 DNA reads TGTGCCACCAGCCCCCGGGCTAGCGGGGGGTACAATGAGCAGTTCTTC.

In its sample, this clone was seen a few times. This chain joins TRBV4-3 and TRBJ1-2; a possible D gene is TRBD1 (5 bases). This CDR3 contains 14 residues. V lost 4 bases and J 6 bases, leaving 15 bases between the germline ends. The germline gives CDR1 LGHNA, CDR2 YSLEER. CDR3 bases: TGCGCCAGCAGCCCCCGTTCAGGGATCCATGGCTACACCTTC. Its translation: CASSPRSGIHGYTF.

The rearrangement links TRBV7-9 to TRBJ1-2; D is perhaps TRBD1 (6 bases). V was trimmed by 5 bases and J by 6 bases, leaving 13 bases between them. CDR1 is SEHNR, CDR2 FQNEAQ, per germline (reference sequence). This CDR3 region has 13 residues. The CDR3 protein is CASSVPQGDGYTF. The CDR3 nucleotides read TGTGCCAGCAGCGTTCCACAGGGAGATGGCTACACCTTC.

The V gene is TRBV7-9, the J gene TRBJ2-1; maybe TRBD2 (7 bases). This CDR3 is built from 15 residues. Trimming removed 4 bases from V and 2 bases from J, with 12 bases in between. The germline gives CDR1 SEHNR, CDR2 FQNEAQ (reference sequence). The CDR3 DNA follows: TGTGCCAGCAGCTCCAGCGGGACAACCTACAATGAGCAGTTCTTC. Protein sequence: CASSSSGTTYNEQFF. The full variable domain, rest sourced from reference TRBV7-9 and TRBJ2-1, is DTGVSQNPRHKITKRGQNVTFRCDPISEHNRLYWYRQTLGQGPEFLTYFQNEAQLEKSRLLSDRFSAERPKGSFSTLEIQRTEQGDSAMYLCASSSSGTTYNEQFFGPGTRLTVL.

The chain carries TRBV6-6 and TRBJ2-7; D is perhaps TRBD2 (6 bases). The length of the CDR3 is 14 residues. The germline CDR1 and CDR2 sequences are MNHNY and SVGAGI (reference sequence). The V end lost 0 bases, the J end lost 1 base, and 7 bases lay between the germline ends. The DNA of the CDR3 is TGTGCCAGCAGTTACTCCGGGGGATCCTACGAGCAGTACTTC. This sequence encodes CASSYSGGSYEQYF.

V is TRBV2 and J is TRBJ2-5; D is ambiguous. Germline V gives CDR1 SNHLY, CDR2 FYNNEI. The CDR3 covers 14 residues. V lost 4 bases to trimming and J lost 5 bases, with 14 bases between them. CDR3 region: CASSASSIAETQYF. The CDR3 bases are TGTGCCAGCAGTGCTTCAAGTATCGCGGAGACCCAGTACTTC.

The rearrangement uses TRBV4-1 and TRBJ2-7, with TRBD2 as a possible D gene (6 bases). Germline CDR1 is MGHRA and CDR2 is YSYEKL. Trimming cost V 0 bases and J 9 bases, with 18 bases left between them. The CDR3 sequence is 15 residues long. CDR3 DNA sequence: TGCGCCAGCAGCCAAGATTGGACTACCAGCCACGGGCAGTACTTC. Protein sequence: CASSQDWTTSHGQYF.

CDR3 sequence: CASSPNAGGHNEQFF. DNA for the CDR3: TGTGCCAGCAGTCCAAATGCGGGAGGGCACAATGAGCAGTTCTTC. V usage is TRBV27 and J usage is TRBJ2-1; TRBD2 matches 9 bases. The trim removed 5 bases at V and 5 bases at J, leaving 7 bases unmatched. The CDR3 runs to 15 residues. Germline CDR1 and CDR2: MNHEY and SMNVEV (reference sequence).

This rearrangement joins TRBV30 to TRBJ1-6; D not resolved. The ends were cut back, 3 bases at V and 4 bases at J, with 10 bases in the middle. This CDR3 is built from 14 residues. In germline, CDR1 is GTSNPN, CDR2 SVGIG (reference sequence). The CDR3 sequence: CAWSGEVYNSPLHF. CDR3 nucleotides: TGTGCCTGGAGCGGAGAGGTTTATAATTCACCCCTCCACTTT.

The rearrangement uses TRBV5-1 and TRBJ2-3; 7 nucleotides agree with TRBD2. The germline V gene encodes CDR1 SGHRS and CDR2 YFSETQ. V shed 6 bases and J 1 base; nucleotides not matched to a gene: 26. This CDR3 has 21 residues. The CDR3 bases are TGCGCCAGCAAGGGCCTGGCTGAGAATGCTGAGGGAGGGTTTCGCACAGATACGCAGTATTTT. As protein: CASKGLAENAEGGFRTDTQYF.

This clone was seen more than once but under ten times. The gene calls are TRBV27 and TRBJ2-7, with 10 bases fitting TRBD2. This CDR3 is built from 16 residues. Germline loops: CDR1 MNHEY, CDR2 SMNVEV (reference sequence). V gave up 6 bases and J gave up 3 bases; unmatched junction bases: 11. DNA of the CDR3: TGTGCCAGCAGCCTGGAAGGGACTAGCGTTTTCTACGAGCAGTACTTC. The encoded protein is CASSLEGTSVFYEQYF.

This chain links TRBV27 with TRBJ2-7; a possible D gene is TRBD2 (7 bases). Germline values: CDR1 MNHEY, CDR2 SMNVEV (reference sequence). V gave up 2 bases and J gave up 2 bases, with 10 bases separating them. This CDR3 contains 14 residues. CDR3 sequence (DNA): TGTGCCAGCAGTTTAGGGGGGGGCACCTACGAGCAGTACTTC. This codes for CASSLGGGTYEQYF.

The chain recombines TRBV7-2 with TRBJ2-3; 11 positions agree with TRBD2. J was trimmed by 2 bases and V by 5 bases; bases with no gene match: 6. The CDR3 spans 16 residues. Germline V gives CDR1 SGHTA, CDR2 FQGNSA. The CDR3 protein is CASSLRLAGNTDTQYF. The CDR3 DNA reads TGTGCCAGCAGCCTCCGACTAGCGGGAAACACAGATACGCAGTATTTT. Together with reference TRBV7-2 and TRBJ2-3, the CDR3 gives the full variable domain: GAGVSQSPSNKVTEKGKDVELRCDPISGHTALYWYRQSLGQGLEFLIYFQGNSAPDKSGLPSDRFSAERTGGSVSTLTIQRTQQEDSAVYLCASSLRLAGNTDTQYFGPGTRLTVL.